This T cell receptor (beta chain) was sequenced during a study of beta chain features in type 1 diabetes. General study results and limits: Shorter templates might be favored by PCR, and equally so in patients and in controls. Cells carrying high TCR expression could end up over-represented when cDNA is sequenced. Within each of all four CD4+ subsets, Type 1 diabetes patients had TCRB CDR3s that were moderately but significantly shorter.

The V gene's germline CDR1 is SGHAT and CDR2 FQDESV (reference sequence). The CDR3 is 12 amino acids. Trimming cost V 2 bases and J 6 bases, with 5 bases left between them. Reverse transcribing all isolated RNA meant expressed TCRB transcripts were sequenced. Around 4 million reads per sample were averaged for naive, central memory and regulatory samples. The assay was immunoSEQ multiplex PCR, and TCRdb's table has in-frame clones only and misses some. The sample includes 400,000 or so clones, 8.5% to 10% of them seen just once. This clone was detected a few times. Its antigen is unidentified. The source of this sequence is a man younger than 40 with type 1 diabetes. The specimen was central memory CD4+ T cells from blood. The V gene is TRBV11-1, the J gene TRBJ2-1, with D unclear. CDR3 in DNA: TGTGCCAGCAGCTTAAAGGGCAATGAGCAGTTCTTC. It encodes CASSLKGNEQFF. The variable domain in full, completed from reference TRBV11-1 and TRBJ2-1, reads EAEVAQSPRYKITEKSQAVAFWCDPISGHATLYWYRQILGQGPELLVQFQDESVVDDSQLPKDRFSAERLKGVDSTLKIQPAELGDSAMYLCASSLKGNEQFFGPGTRLTVL.